Listed below are T cell receptor beta chains from one sample, sequenced in a study of identifying expanded T cells in peripheral blood. Sequencing was performed with immunoSEQ multiplex PCR; in TCRdb, only in-frame clones are kept and a portion is missing. The sample shows over 90,000 clones, approximately 89% of them seen only once. Material: blood. The receptors shown here come from a person aged 18 to 75 in good health. The conserved cysteine and the conserved F or W are not part of the CDR3 here. D genes are given only for firm matches.

V gene: TRBV28
J gene: TRBJ2-5
D gene: NA
CDR3 protein: ASQRTHQETQY

V gene: TRBV19
J gene: TRBJ2-1
D gene: NA
CDR3 protein: ASSTLAPSYNEQF

V gene: TRBV7-2
J gene: TRBJ2-2
D gene: NA
CDR3 protein: ASSLRTTGELF

V gene: TRBV6-6
J gene: TRBJ2-7
D gene: NA
CDR3 protein: ASRRYYEQY

V gene: TRBV5-1
J gene: TRBJ2-7
D gene: NA
CDR3 protein: ASSVGDGLVSYEQY

V gene: TRBV28
J gene: TRBJ1-4
D gene: TRBD1
CDR3 protein: ASVTGALNEKLF

V gene: TRBV28
J gene: TRBJ2-5
D gene: NA
CDR3 protein: ASSLRTDKETQY

V gene: TRBV25-1
J gene: TRBJ1-1
D gene: TRBD1
CDR3 protein: ASRDRGGTEAF

V gene: TRBV6-4
J gene: TRBJ1-1
D gene: NA
CDR3 protein: ASSDQGGGRAF

V gene: TRBV18
J gene: TRBJ1-2
D gene: TRBD1
CDR3 protein: ASSQDRVNYGYT

V gene: TRBV11-2
J gene: TRBJ2-7
D gene: NA
CDR3 protein: ASSLTRGGSYEQY

V gene: TRBV5-1
J gene: TRBJ2-3
D gene: TRBD1
CDR3 protein: ASNGYPGQEGPGADTQY

V gene: TRBV7-9
J gene: TRBJ2-7
D gene: NA
CDR3 protein: ASSPTQQPTYEQY

V gene: TRBV2
J gene: TRBJ2-4
D gene: NA
CDR3 protein: ASNPGRGLLAKNIQY

V gene: TRBV6-1
J gene: TRBJ2-2
D gene: NA
CDR3 protein: ASSEGGWAGELF